These T cell receptor beta chains were read from a single sample in a study of T cell repertoires in cytomegalovirus infection. Their specific antigens are unknown. TCRdb processed the reads anew with MiXCR; each CDR3 protein has one entry. The profile covers roughly 280,000 distinct CDR3 sequences, with approximately 22% appearing a single time and about 21% taken by the ten largest. The specimen was cultured PBMCs, collected from culture after CMV antigen stimulation. These receptors were obtained from a human donor in good health (CMV status not recorded). Some clones in this sample may be carry-over from other donors' samples. Both conserved end residues are part of each CDR3. D genes are given only for firm matches. Expanded clones are given a class, and other clones once, few, many or no size at all.

>TRBJ2-2|TRBV20-1|few|14|TRBD1
CSARRTGNTGELFF
TGCAGTGCTAGAAGGACAGGGAACACCGGGGAGCTGTTTTTT
>TRBJ2-3|TRBV6-2/TRBV6-3|NA|16|TRBD2
CASSYTSGAGGDTQYF
TGTGCCAGCAGTTACACCAGCGGGGCGGGAGGAGATACGCAGTATTTT
>TRBJ1-1|TRBV18|NA|14|NA
CASSPMSRPTEAFF
TGTGCCAGCTCACCAATGTCACGCCCCACCGAAGCTTTCTTT
>TRBJ1-3|TRBV10-3|NA|11|NA
CASSPADTIYF
TGTGCCTCCTCCCCCGCTGACACCATATATTTT
>TRBJ2-4|TRBV7-2|many|18|TRBD2
CASSLDGTSGRAGDIQYF
TGTGCCAGCAGCTTAGACGGGACTAGCGGGAGGGCCGGGGACATTCAGTACTTC
>TRBJ2-5|TRBV18|NA|13|NA
CASSPPGGETQYF
TGTGCCAGCTCACCACCGGGCGGAGAGACCCAGTACTTC
>TRBJ1-5|TRBV30|few|14|NA
CAWSTGPRNQPQHF
TGTGCCTGGAGTACCGGACCGAGAAATCAGCCCCAGCATTTT
>TRBJ1-2|TRBV28|few|13|NA
CASSGRENYGYTF
TGTGCCAGCAGCGGACGAGAAAACTATGGCTACACCTTC
>TRBJ1-4|TRBV7-8|many|15|NA
CASSLAETPYEKLFF
TGTGCCAGCAGCTTAGCCGAGACACCCTATGAAAAACTGTTTTTT
>TRBJ1-1|TRBV12-3/TRBV12-4|few|13|TRBD1
CASSFRGLTEAFF
TGTGCCAGCAGTTTTAGGGGGCTCACTGAAGCTTTCTTT
>TRBJ1-1|TRBV2|NA|15|NA
CASAALEDSNTEAFF
TGTGCCAGTGCCGCCCTCGAAGACAGTAACACTGAAGCTTTCTTT
>TRBJ2-5|TRBV20-1|NA|13|TRBD1
CSASRGPQETQYF
TGCAGTGCTAGCAGGGGGCCCCAAGAGACCCAGTACTTC
>TRBJ2-2|TRBV19|NA|15|NA
CASSMGLPASGELFF
TGTGCCAGTAGTATGGGACTTCCGGCTTCCGGGGAGCTGTTTTTT
>TRBJ2-5|TRBV20-1|NA|12|NA
CSATTRWETQYF
TGCAGTGCTACGACTAGGTGGGAGACCCAGTACTTC
>TRBJ1-1|TRBV12-3/TRBV12-4|NA|14|TRBD1
CASSSQGAHTEAFF
TGTGCCAGCAGTTCACAGGGGGCGCACACTGAAGCTTTCTTT
>TRBJ2-5|TRBV4-3|NA|15|NA
CASSQDGGKGETQYF
TGCGCCAGCAGCCAAGATGGAGGAAAAGGGGAGACCCAGTACTTC
>TRBJ1-2|TRBV4-1|NA|14|NA
CASSQDQGNYGYTF
TGCGCCAGCAGCCAAGATCAGGGAAACTATGGCTACACCTTC
>TRBJ2-1|TRBV19|few|12|NA
CASSIVYNEQFF
TGTGCCAGTAGTATTGTCTACAATGAGCAGTTCTTC
>TRBJ1-6|TRBV9|NA|15|NA
CASSVNLGGNSPLHF
TGTGCCAGCAGCGTCAACCTTGGGGGGAATTCACCCCTCCACTTT
>TRBJ1-5|TRBV4-1|few|16|NA
CASSQGAGAGNQPQHF
TGCGCCAGCAGCCAAGGGGCGGGGGCGGGCAATCAGCCCCAGCATTTT
>TRBJ1-5|TRBV27|few|13|NA
CASSWGGNQPQHF
TGTGCCAGCAGCTGGGGGGGAAATCAGCCCCAGCATTTT
>TRBJ2-1|TRBV19|few|15|TRBD2
CASSILLAGVGEQFF
TGTGCCAGTAGTATTTTACTAGCGGGAGTAGGTGAGCAGTTCTTC